The rows below give T cell receptor beta chains drawn from one sample of a study of vaccination and CD4 T cells after COVID-19. Their antigens are not known. TCRdb re-analysed the PCR reads in MiXCR, keeping a single row per CDR3 protein. The sample has 8,500 to 10,000 distinct CDR3 sequences, 55% seen once. The sample taken for sequencing was CD4+ T cells from blood, cultured in vitro. The receptors derive from a human donor who had recovered from COVID-19. Each CDR3 is given without its conserved first and last residue.

TRBJ1-1	TRBV4-1	13	ASSHAGTGDTEAF
TRBJ1-2	TRBV10-3	9	AISESYGYT
TRBJ1-2	TRBV4-1	14	ASSQPGQRANYGYT
TRBJ2-3	TRBV6-4	14	ASSEDGQGAKDTQY
TRBJ1-1	TRBV6-5	13	ASSYSRQGETEAF
TRBJ2-1	TRBV2	13	ASSARSGGSNEQF
TRBJ2-7	TRBV4-3	11	ASSQQTAYEQY
TRBJ1-1	TRBV7-9	11	ASSLSLNTEAF
TRBJ2-1	TRBV5-1	14	ASSLNVRGRDNEQF
TRBJ1-1	TRBV18	12	ASSPNQGNTEAF
TRBJ1-2	TRBV7-2	10	ASSRDSYGYT
TRBJ2-7	TRBV7-9	13	ASSARTGKANEQY
TRBJ2-3	TRBV6-2/TRBV6-3	13	ASRFSGRGTDTQY
TRBJ1-1	TRBV6-1	11	ASKTGTVQSAF
TRBJ2-5	TRBV12-3/TRBV12-4	11	ASSHGLQETQY
TRBJ2-7	TRBV24-1	10	ACGGGSYEQY
TRBJ1-2	TRBV2	10	ASRVQGDGYT
TRBJ2-2	TRBV27	13	ASSDRVSTTGELF
TRBJ2-7	TRBV20-1	12	SANQHGSLGEQY
TRBJ2-2	TRBV20-1	14	SAEAPRPGGGGELF
TRBJ2-5	TRBV13	13	ASREPGQGAETQY
TRBJ1-1	TRBV6-5	14	ASSYSTRGQGTEAF
TRBJ1-2	TRBV6-5	11	ASSYQSNYGYT
TRBJ1-1	TRBV24-1	11	AFPEGRGPEAF
TRBJ2-3	TRBV27	14	ASSQGLAGNTDTQY
TRBJ1-2	TRBV27	13	ASSLGAGSNYGYT
TRBJ1-2	TRBV24-1	10	ATRDSTYGYT
TRBJ2-7	TRBV10-1	10	ASSEGGYEQY
TRBJ1-5	TRBV7-2	13	ASSLAGVSNQPQH
TRBJ2-5	TRBV7-8	12	ASSLGRRQETQY
TRBJ1-5	TRBV12-3/TRBV12-4	13	ASTQDREGNQPQH
TRBJ1-6	TRBV2	12	ASSTQGLNSPLH
TRBJ1-1	TRBV30	9	AWSRGTEAF
TRBJ1-1	TRBV5-1	14	ASSLGLRLMNTEAF
TRBJ1-3	TRBV6-1	15	ASSPGDGASWRNTIY
TRBJ1-2	TRBV30	13	AWSRDRAQDYGYT
TRBJ1-1	TRBV6-1	12	ASIPQGQNTEAF
TRBJ1-1	TRBV6-2/TRBV6-3	11	ASSFITGQGAF
TRBJ1-2	TRBV6-1	13	ASSGPVPSNYGYT
TRBJ1-1	TRBV15	13	ATSRDLDRVAEAF
TRBJ1-3	TRBV2	14	ASSEVEIRSGNTIY
TRBJ1-3	TRBV20-1	13	SARTGQSSGNTIY
TRBJ1-2	TRBV6-1	13	ASRPQGIANYGYT
TRBJ2-3	TRBV7-2	12	ASSQDRVLDTQY
TRBJ1-2	TRBV19	11	ASNPGPLEGYT
TRBJ2-7	TRBV11-2	13	ASSSGLAGPYEQY
TRBJ1-4	TRBV4-3	13	ASSLIGGANEKLF
TRBJ1-2	TRBV7-9	15	ASSFMQKQGSNYGYT
TRBJ2-5	TRBV7-4	12	ASTVGVCDETQY
TRBJ1-6	TRBV7-8	14	ASSSDPGLTNSPLH
TRBJ2-5	TRBV24-1	13	ATSDFTGEEETQY
TRBJ1-2	TRBV6-1	14	ASSHHNRGSYYGYT
TRBJ1-2	TRBV18	12	ASSSGTGEYGYT
TRBJ1-5	TRBV6-2/TRBV6-3	12	ASSYGGGDKPQH